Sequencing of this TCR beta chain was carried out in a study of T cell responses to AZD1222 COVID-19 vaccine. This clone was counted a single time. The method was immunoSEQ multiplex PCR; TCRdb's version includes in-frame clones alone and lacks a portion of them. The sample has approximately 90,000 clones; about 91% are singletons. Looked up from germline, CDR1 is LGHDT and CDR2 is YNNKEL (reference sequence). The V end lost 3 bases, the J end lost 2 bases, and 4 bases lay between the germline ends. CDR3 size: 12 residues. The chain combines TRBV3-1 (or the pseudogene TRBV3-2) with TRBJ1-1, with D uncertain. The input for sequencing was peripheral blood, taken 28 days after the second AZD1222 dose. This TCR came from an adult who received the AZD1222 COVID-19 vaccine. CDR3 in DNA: TGTGCCAGCAGCCATTACAACACTGAAGCTTTCTTT. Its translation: CASSHYNTEAFF.